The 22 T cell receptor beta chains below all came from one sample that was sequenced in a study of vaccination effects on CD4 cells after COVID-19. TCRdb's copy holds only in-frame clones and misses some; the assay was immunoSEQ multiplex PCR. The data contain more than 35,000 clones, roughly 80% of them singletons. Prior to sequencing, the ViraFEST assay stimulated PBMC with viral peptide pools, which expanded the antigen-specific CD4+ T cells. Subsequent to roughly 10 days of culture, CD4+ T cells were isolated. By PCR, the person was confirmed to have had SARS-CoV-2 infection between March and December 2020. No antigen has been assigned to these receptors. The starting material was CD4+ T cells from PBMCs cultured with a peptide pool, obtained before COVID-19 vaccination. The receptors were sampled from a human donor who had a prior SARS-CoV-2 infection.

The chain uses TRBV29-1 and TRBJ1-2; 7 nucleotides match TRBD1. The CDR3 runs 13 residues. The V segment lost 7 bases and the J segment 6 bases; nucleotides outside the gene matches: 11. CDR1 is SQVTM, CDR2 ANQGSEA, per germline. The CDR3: CSAITGAGDGYTF. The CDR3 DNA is TGCAGCGCTATCACAGGGGCAGGAGATGGCTACACCTTC.

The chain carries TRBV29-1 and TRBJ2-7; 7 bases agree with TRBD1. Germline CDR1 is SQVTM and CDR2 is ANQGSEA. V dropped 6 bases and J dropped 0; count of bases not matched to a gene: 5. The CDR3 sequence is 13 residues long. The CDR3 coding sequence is TGCAGCGTCCGCCGGGACAGCTCCTACGAGCAGTACTTC. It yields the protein CSVRRDSSYEQYF.

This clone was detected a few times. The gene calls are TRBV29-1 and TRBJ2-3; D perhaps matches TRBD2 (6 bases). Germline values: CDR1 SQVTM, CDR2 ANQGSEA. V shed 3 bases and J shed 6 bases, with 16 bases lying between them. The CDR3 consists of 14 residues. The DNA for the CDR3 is TGCAGCGTTGAGGCGGGACTCCCAGGCGATACGCAGTATTTT. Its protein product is CSVEAGLPGDTQYF.

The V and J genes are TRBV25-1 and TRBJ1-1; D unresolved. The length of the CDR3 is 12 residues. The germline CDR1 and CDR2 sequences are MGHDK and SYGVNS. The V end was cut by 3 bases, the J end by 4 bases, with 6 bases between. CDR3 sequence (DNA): TGTGCCAGCAGTGACGGAAGCACTGAAGCTTTCTTT. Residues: CASSDGSTEAFF.

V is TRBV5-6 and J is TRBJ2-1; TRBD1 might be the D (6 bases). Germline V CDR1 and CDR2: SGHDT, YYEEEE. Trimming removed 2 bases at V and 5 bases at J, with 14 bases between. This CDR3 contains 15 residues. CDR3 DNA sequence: TGTGCCAGCAGCTTTCAAAGGTACAGGGACAATGAGCAGTTCTTC. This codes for CASSFQRYRDNEQFF. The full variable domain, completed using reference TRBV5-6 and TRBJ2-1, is DAGVTQSPTHLIKTRGQQVTLRCSPKSGHDTVSWYQQALGQGPQFIFQYYEEEERQRGNFPDRFSGHQFPNYSSELNVNALLLGDSALYLCASSFQRYRDNEQFFGPGTRLTVL.

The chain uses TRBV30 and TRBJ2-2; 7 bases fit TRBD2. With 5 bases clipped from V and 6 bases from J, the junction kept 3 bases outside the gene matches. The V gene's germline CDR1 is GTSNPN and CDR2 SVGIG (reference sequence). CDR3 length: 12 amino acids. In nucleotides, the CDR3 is TGTGCCTGGGGGACTATCCCCGGGGAGCTGTTTTTT. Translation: CAWGTIPGELFF.

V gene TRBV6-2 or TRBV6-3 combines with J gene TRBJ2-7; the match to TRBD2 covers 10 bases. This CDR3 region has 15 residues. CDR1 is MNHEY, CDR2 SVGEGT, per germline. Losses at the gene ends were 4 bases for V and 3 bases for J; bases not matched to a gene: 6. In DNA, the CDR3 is TGTGCCAGCAGTTCAAGCGGGAGGGCAGGCTACGAGCAGTACTTC. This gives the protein CASSSSGRAGYEQYF.

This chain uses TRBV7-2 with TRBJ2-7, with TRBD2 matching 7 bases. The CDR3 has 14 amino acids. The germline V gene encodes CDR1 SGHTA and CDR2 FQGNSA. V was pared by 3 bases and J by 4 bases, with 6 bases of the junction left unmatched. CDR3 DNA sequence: TGTGCCAGCAGCTTCGCTAGCGGAGGTTACGAGCAGTACTTC. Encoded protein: CASSFASGGYEQYF.

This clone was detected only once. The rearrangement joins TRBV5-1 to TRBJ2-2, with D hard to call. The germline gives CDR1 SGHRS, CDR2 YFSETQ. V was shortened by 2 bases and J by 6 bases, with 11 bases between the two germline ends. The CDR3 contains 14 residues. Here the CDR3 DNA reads TGCGCCAGCAGCTTTGCGCGCCTTGCCGGGGAGCTGTTTTTT. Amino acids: CASSFARLAGELFF.

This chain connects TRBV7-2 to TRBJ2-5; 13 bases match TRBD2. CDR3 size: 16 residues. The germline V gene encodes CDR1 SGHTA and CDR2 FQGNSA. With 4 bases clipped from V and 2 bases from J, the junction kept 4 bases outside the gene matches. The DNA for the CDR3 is TGTGCCAGCAGCTCACTAGCGGGAGGGAATCAAGAGACCCAGTACTTC. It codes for CASSSLAGGNQETQYF.

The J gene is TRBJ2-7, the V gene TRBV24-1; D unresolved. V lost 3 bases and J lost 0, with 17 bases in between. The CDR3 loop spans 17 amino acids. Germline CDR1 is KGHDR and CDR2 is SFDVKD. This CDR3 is CATSDHFGPKSSYEQYF. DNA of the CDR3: TGTGCCACCAGTGATCACTTCGGACCTAAAAGCTCCTACGAGCAGTACTTC.

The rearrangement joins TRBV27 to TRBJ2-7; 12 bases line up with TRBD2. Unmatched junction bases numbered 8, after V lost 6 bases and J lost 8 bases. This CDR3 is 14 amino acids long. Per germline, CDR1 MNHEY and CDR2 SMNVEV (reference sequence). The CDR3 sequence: CASSWTSGAGKQYF. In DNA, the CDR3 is TGTGCCAGCAGCTGGACTAGCGGGGCGGGGAAGCAGTACTTC.

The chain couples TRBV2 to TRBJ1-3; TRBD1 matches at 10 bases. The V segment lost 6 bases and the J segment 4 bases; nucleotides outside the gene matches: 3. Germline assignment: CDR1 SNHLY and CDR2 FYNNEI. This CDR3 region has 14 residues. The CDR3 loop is CASSLTGGGNTIYF. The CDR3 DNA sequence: TGTGCCAGCAGCCTGACAGGGGGCGGAAACACCATATATTTT. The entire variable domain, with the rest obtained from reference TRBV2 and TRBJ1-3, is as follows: EPEVTQTPSHQVTQMGQEVILRCVPISNHLYFYWYRQILGQKVEFLVSFYNNEISEKSEIFDDQFSVERPDGSNFTLKIRSTKLEDSAMYFCASSLTGGGNTIYFGEGSWLTVV.

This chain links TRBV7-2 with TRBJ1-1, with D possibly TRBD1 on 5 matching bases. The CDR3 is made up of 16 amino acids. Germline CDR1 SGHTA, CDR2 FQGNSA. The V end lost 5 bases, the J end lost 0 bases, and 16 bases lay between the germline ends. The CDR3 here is CASSPARTRMNTEAFF. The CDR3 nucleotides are TGTGCCAGCAGCCCCGCCCGGACAAGGATGAACACTGAAGCTTTCTTT.

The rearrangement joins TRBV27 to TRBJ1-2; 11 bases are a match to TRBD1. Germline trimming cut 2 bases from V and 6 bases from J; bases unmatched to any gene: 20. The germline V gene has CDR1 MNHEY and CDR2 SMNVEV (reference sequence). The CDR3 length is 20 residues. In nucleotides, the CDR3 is TGTGCCAGCAGTTTACTCCCCCCAAGGATAGGACAGGGGGCGCACGATGGCTACACCTTC. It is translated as CASSLLPPRIGQGAHDGYTF.

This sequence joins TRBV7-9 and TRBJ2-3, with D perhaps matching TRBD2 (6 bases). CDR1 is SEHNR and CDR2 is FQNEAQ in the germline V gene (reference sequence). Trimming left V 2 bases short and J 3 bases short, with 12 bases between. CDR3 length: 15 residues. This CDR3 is CASSLSAGSTDTQYF. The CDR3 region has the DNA TGTGCCAGCAGCTTATCGGCGGGGTCAACAGATACGCAGTATTTT. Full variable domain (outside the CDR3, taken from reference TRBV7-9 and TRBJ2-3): DTGVSQNPRHKITKRGQNVTFRCDPISEHNRLYWYRQTLGQGPEFLTYFQNEAQLEKSRLLSDRFSAERPKGSFSTLEIQRTEQGDSAMYLCASSLSAGSTDTQYFGPGTRLTVL.

CDR3 sequence: CSASRDWTSSYNEQFF. The CDR3 DNA reads as TGCAGTGCTAGTCGGGACTGGACGAGCTCCTACAATGAGCAGTTCTTC. This chain connects TRBV20-1 to TRBJ2-1; tentative D call: TRBD2 (6 bases). The CDR3 has 16 residues. V lost 3 bases and J lost 0, with 15 bases in between. Germline V CDR1 and CDR2: DFQATT, SNEGSKA (reference sequence).

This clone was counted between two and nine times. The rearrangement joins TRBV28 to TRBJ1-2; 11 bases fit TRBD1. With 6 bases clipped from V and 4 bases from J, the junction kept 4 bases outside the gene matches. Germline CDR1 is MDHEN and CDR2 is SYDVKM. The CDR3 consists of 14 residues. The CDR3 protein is CASSSGQGGYGYTF. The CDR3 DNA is TGTGCCAGCAGCTCGGGACAGGGGGGCTATGGCTACACCTTC.

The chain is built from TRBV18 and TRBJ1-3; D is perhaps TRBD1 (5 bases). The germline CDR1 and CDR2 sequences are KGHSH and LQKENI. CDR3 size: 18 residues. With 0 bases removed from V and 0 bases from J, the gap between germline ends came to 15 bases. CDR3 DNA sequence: TGTGCCAGCTCACCACCGAGCGGGGGACCGAGCTCTGGAAACACCATATATTTT. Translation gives CASSPPSGGPSSGNTIYF.

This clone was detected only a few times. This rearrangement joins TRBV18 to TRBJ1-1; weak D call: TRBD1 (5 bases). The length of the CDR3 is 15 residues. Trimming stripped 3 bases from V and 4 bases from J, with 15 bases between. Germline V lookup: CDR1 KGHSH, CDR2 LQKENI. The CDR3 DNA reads TGTGCCAGCTCACCGGGGCAAATTCAGGGCACTGAAGCTTTCTTT. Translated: CASSPGQIQGTEAFF.

DNA of the CDR3: TGTGCCAGCGGGTCAGGTTTTGCTGGAAACACCATATATTTT. Translating it yields CASGSGFAGNTIYF. The chain combines TRBV11-3 with TRBJ1-3; D remains ambiguous. CDR3 size: 14 residues. Trimming took off 8 bases at V and 2 bases at J, with 13 bases between the two ends. CDR1 and CDR2 from the germline V gene are SGHNT and YENEEA.

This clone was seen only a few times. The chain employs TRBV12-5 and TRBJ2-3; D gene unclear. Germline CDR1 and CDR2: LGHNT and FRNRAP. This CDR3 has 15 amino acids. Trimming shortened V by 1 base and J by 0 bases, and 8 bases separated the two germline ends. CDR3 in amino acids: CASGLGLASTDTQYF. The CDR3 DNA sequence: TGTGCTAGTGGTTTGGGACTCGCGAGCACAGATACGCAGTATTTT.